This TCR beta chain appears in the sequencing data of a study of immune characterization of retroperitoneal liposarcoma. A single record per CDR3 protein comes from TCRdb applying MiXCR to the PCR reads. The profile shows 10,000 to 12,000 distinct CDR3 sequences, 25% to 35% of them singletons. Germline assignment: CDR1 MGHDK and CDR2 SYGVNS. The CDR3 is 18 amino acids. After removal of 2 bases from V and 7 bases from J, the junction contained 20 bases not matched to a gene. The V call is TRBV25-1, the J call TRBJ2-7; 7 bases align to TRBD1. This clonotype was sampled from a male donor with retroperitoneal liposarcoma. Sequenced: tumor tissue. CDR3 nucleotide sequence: TGTGCCAGCAGTGAAGGTCGGGACAGCCACCGCTCCTACAATGAGCAGTACTTC. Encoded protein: CASSEGRDSHRSYNEQYF.